Shown below are 18 T cell receptor beta chains from a single sample sequenced in a study of control samples from healthy donors and cancer patients. Libraries were prepared by immunoSEQ multiplex PCR; TCRdb keeps only in-frame clonotypes and omits some of them. The data contain more than 120,000 clones, 91% of them singletons. Sequenced input: blood. Every receptor here comes from a man in his thirties or forties in good health.

This chain uses TRBV29-1 with TRBJ2-3; weak D call: TRBD1 (5 bases). The CDR3 sequence is 15 residues long. V shed 1 base and J shed 0 bases, with 11 bases lying between them. Per the germline V gene, CDR1 is SQVTM and CDR2 is ANQGSEA. This chain's CDR3 is CSVEGDRQSTDTQYF. Written as DNA, the CDR3 is TGCAGCGTTGAAGGCGACCGACAGAGCACAGATACGCAGTATTTT.

V gene TRBV5-1 combines with J gene TRBJ1-4, with 12 positions matching TRBD1. The CDR3 has 16 residues. The V gene's germline CDR1 is SGHRS and CDR2 YFSETQ. Trimming removed 2 bases from V and 7 bases from J; junction bases left unmatched: 6. The DNA for the CDR3 is TGCGCCAGCAGCTTAGCGGGACAGGGGGCGCTTGAAAAACTGTTTTTT. It is translated as CASSLAGQGALEKLFF.

This clone was seen only once. The chain uses TRBV28 and TRBJ2-3; 9 bases match TRBD2. CDR3 length: 15 residues. Trimming removed 4 bases from V and 3 bases from J; junction bases left unmatched: 5. CDR1 MDHEN and CDR2 SYDVKM come from the germline V gene. Written as DNA, the CDR3 is TGTGCCAGCAGTTCCTTAGCGGGGGTGACAGATACGCAGTATTTT. Its protein is CASSSLAGVTDTQYF.

The chain has TRBV9 and TRBJ2-2; no clear D gene. The length of the CDR3 is 15 residues. V dropped 0 bases and J dropped 6 bases, with 12 bases sitting between them. The germline V gene has CDR1 SGDLS and CDR2 YYNGEE. CDR3: CASSVATGVSGELFF. The CDR3, as DNA: TGTGCCAGCAGCGTAGCTACGGGTGTTTCCGGGGAGCTGTTTTTT.

This chain joins TRBV28 and TRBJ2-3, with D unclear. The CDR3 runs 13 residues. Germline values: CDR1 MDHEN, CDR2 SYDVKM. The V end was cut by 6 bases, the J end by 4 bases, with 11 bases between. The CDR3: CASSFLTADTQYF. The CDR3 coding sequence is TGTGCCAGCAGCTTCCTTACAGCAGATACGCAGTATTTT. Full variable domain (outside the CDR3, taken from reference TRBV28 and TRBJ2-3): DVKVTQSSRYLVKRTGEKVFLECVQDMDHENMFWYRQDPGLGLRLIYFSYDVKMKEKGDIPEGYSVSREKKERFSLILESASTNQTSMYLCASSFLTADTQYFGPGTRLTVL.

J is TRBJ2-1 and V is TRBV27; 7 bases are shared with TRBD2. Per the germline V gene, CDR1 is MNHEY and CDR2 is SMNVEV (reference sequence). The CDR3 is made up of 15 amino acids. V shed 2 bases, J shed 2 bases, and the junction held 3 bases outside the gene matches. CDR3 bases: TGTGCCAGCAGTTTAGGGCTAGCGGCCTACAATGAGCAGTTCTTC. This encodes CASSLGLAAYNEQFF.

This chain connects TRBV10-1 to TRBJ2-1, with a tentative D call TRBD2 (6 bases). The CDR3 spans 13 residues. The V and J ends lost 6 bases and 6 bases respectively, with 12 bases between them. The V gene's germline CDR1 is WNHNN and CDR2 SYGVQD (reference sequence). The CDR3 is CASSLNGGNEQFF. The CDR3 nucleotides are TGCGCCAGCAGCCTCAACGGGGGCAATGAGCAGTTCTTC.

The V gene is TRBV7-9, the J gene TRBJ2-3, with 14 nucleotides matching TRBD2. This CDR3 contains 17 residues. The V gene end was trimmed by 2 bases and the J gene end by 5 bases; junction bases not matched to a gene: 6. CDR1 and CDR2 from the germline V gene are SEHNR and FQNEAQ (reference sequence). As DNA, the CDR3 is TGTGCCAGCAGCTTAAAGACTAGCGGGGGGGCGAGAGATACGCAGTATTTT. Residues: CASSLKTSGGARDTQYF.

In the case of this clone: This sample also contains other DNA sequences that code for the same CDR3. The rearrangement links TRBV28 to TRBJ1-2; D gene unclear. Trimming removed 5 bases at V and 2 bases at J, with 6 bases between. CDR1 and CDR2 (germline): MDHEN, SYDVKM. This CDR3 comprises 12 residues. The CDR3 DNA reads as TGTGCCAGCAGTCTCGGGAACTATGGCTACACCTTC. This translates into CASSLGNYGYTF.

About this clone itself: Other DNA sequences in this sample translate to the same CDR3. The gene calls are TRBV24-1 and TRBJ1-5; D uncertain. The V gene lost 1 base and the J gene lost 7 bases, with 4 bases spanning the gap. This CDR3 is built from 12 residues. Germline V gene lookup returns CDR1 KGHDR and CDR2 SFDVKD. In DNA, the CDR3 is TGTGCCACCAGTGATTTTGGCCAGCCCCAGCATTTT. This sequence encodes CATSDFGQPQHF.

The genes are TRBV28 and TRBJ2-4; D is ambiguous. Germline V gives CDR1 MDHEN, CDR2 SYDVKM. The CDR3 runs 16 residues. V lost 4 bases to trimming and J lost 0 bases, with 13 bases between them. The CDR3 region has the DNA TGTGCCAGCAGTTCCCCTTGGGAACTAGCCAAAAACATTCAGTACTTC. Translated, it gives CASSSPWELAKNIQYF.

Details on this clone: Other nucleotide sequences in the sample specify the same CDR3. The V gene is TRBV5-1, the J gene TRBJ2-3; possible D gene TRBD2, 5 bases. The CDR3 has 12 residues. The V gene lost 4 bases and the J gene lost 6 bases, with 9 bases spanning the gap. Germline V CDR1 and CDR2: SGHRS, YFSETQ. The CDR3, as DNA: TGCGCCAGCAGCCCCGGCGGGGATACGCAGTATTTT. This encodes CASSPGGDTQYF.

The chain has TRBV27 and TRBJ2-7; 11 positions match TRBD2. The trim removed 5 bases at V and 5 bases at J, leaving 5 bases unmatched. The CDR3 totals 14 residues. The germline V gene encodes CDR1 MNHEY and CDR2 SMNVEV (reference sequence). CDR3 sequence (DNA): TGTGCCAGCAGTCTAGCGGGGGGTTTTAACGAGCAGTACTTC. Translated: CASSLAGGFNEQYF.

The chain couples TRBV9 to TRBJ1-4; D ambiguous. Trimming stripped 0 bases from V and 7 bases from J, with 10 bases between. This CDR3 has 14 amino acids. Germline V CDR1 and CDR2: SGDLS, YYNGEE. CDR3 loop: CASSVAGYGEKLFF. As DNA, the CDR3 is TGTGCCAGCAGCGTAGCGGGTTACGGTGAAAAACTGTTTTTT. The full variable domain, with the rest looked up from reference TRBV9 and TRBJ1-4, is DSGVTQTPKHLITATGQRVTLRCSPRSGDLSVYWYQQSLDQGLQFLIQYYNGEERAKGNILERFSAQQFPDLHSELNLSSLELGDSALYFCASSVAGYGEKLFFGSGTQLSVL.

The rearrangement uses TRBV6-6 and TRBJ1-1, with 9 bases identical to TRBD1. The CDR3 is made up of 13 amino acids. V lost 5 bases and J lost 11; bases outside the gene matches: 9. Germline lookup yields CDR1 MNHNY and CDR2 SVGAGI (reference sequence). CDR3 protein: CASSTGQGIWAFF. Here the CDR3 DNA reads TGTGCCAGCAGTACGGGACAGGGAATCTGGGCTTTCTTT.

The gene calls are TRBV2 and TRBJ2-1, with 10 bases aligning to TRBD2. The ends lost 5 bases at V and 7 bases at J; junction bases unmatched: 2. The CDR3 is 13 amino acids. Germline V gene data show CDR1 as SNHLY and CDR2 as FYNNEI. For the CDR3, the DNA is TGTGCCAGCAGTCGAGCGGGGGGGAATGAGCAGTTCTTC. Residues: CASSRAGGNEQFF.

The CDR3 loop is CASSNRQGARTEAFF. The CDR3 DNA reads as TGTGCCAGCAGCAATAGACAGGGGGCTCGGACTGAAGCTTTCTTT. J is TRBJ1-1 and V is TRBV7-8; 10 bases map to TRBD1. Germline-derived CDR1 and CDR2 are SGHVS and FQNEAQ. This CDR3 spans 15 amino acids. V dropped 5 bases and J dropped 5; count of bases not matched to a gene: 8.

The chain is built from TRBV13 and TRBJ2-7, with 10 bases identical to TRBD1. J lost 1 base, V lost 3 bases, and 9 bases had no gene match. The germline V gene encodes CDR1 PRHDT and CDR2 FYEKMQ (reference sequence). The CDR3 contains 17 residues. This chain's CDR3 is CASSFPSRDRGSYEQYF. The CDR3 DNA is TGTGCCAGCAGCTTTCCGAGCCGGGACAGGGGATCCTACGAGCAGTACTTC.